The 19 T cell receptor beta chains reported below all come from one sample, sequenced in a study of PD-1 blockade in classical Hodgkin lymphoma. Using immunoSEQ multiplex PCR, the repertoire was profiled, and TCRdb retains in-frame clones only, with some absent. Among about 58,000 clones, 88% were seen once, and the ten largest hold around 5%. Each patient relapsed following autologous stem cell transplantation, and prior brentuximab vedotin exposure differed. This sample comprised peripheral blood mononuclear cells (PBMCs), obtained before the second cycle of nivolumab. The receptors come from a human donor with classical Hodgkin lymphoma.

The chain carries TRBV5-1 and TRBJ2-3, with unresolved D. The CDR3 sequence is 15 residues long. Germline lookup yields CDR1 SGHRS and CDR2 YFSETQ. Trimming took 1 base from V and 3 from J, leaving 12 bases between them. The CDR3 nucleotides are TGCGCCAGCAGCTTGAGTGGAGTTCAAACAGATACGCAGTATTTT. Its protein product is CASSLSGVQTDTQYF.

The rearrangement joins TRBV5-1 to TRBJ2-2; TRBD1 agrees at 7 bases. After removal of 4 bases from V and 4 bases from J, the junction contained 4 bases not matched to a gene. CDR3 length equals 14 residues. The germline V gene has CDR1 SGHRS and CDR2 YFSETQ. The DNA of the CDR3 is TGCGCCAGCAGCATGGACAGGACCACCGGGGAGCTGTTTTTT. It encodes CASSMDRTTGELFF.

The CDR3 loop reads CASWRMGGDNSPLHF. CDR3 DNA: TGTGCCAGCTGGCGAATGGGGGGCGATAATTCACCCCTCCACTTT. The chain uses TRBV6-1 and TRBJ1-6; a possible D gene is TRBD1 (6 bases). Trimming stripped 8 bases from V and 5 bases from J, with 16 bases between. There are 15 residues in the CDR3. Per germline, CDR1 MNHNS and CDR2 SASEGT.

The chain couples TRBV5-1 to TRBJ1-6, with D perhaps matching TRBD1 (6 bases). The CDR3 extends over 16 amino acids. The V gene lost 4 bases and the J gene lost 7 bases, with 18 bases spanning the gap. Germline values: CDR1 SGHRS, CDR2 YFSETQ. The CDR3 is CASSLGPFGGNSPLHF. In DNA, the CDR3 is TGCGCCAGCAGCCTAGGGCCTTTTGGGGGCAATTCACCCCTCCACTTT.

This clone was observed a few times. This chain uses TRBV5-1 with TRBJ2-2; D unclear. Germline loops: CDR1 SGHRS, CDR2 YFSETQ. Trimming removed 0 bases from V and 1 base from J, with 1 base in between. CDR3 length equals 13 residues. DNA for the CDR3: TGCGCCAGCAGCTTGGGGAACACCGGGGAGCTGTTTTTT. Protein sequence: CASSLGNTGELFF.

This clone occurred once. The chain uses TRBV5-1 and TRBJ2-7; unclear D gene. The CDR3 is 14 amino acids. Looked up from germline, CDR1 is SGHRS and CDR2 is YFSETQ. Trimming removed 3 bases at V and 5 bases at J, with 15 bases between. The CDR3 nucleotides are TGCGCCAGCAGCTCCGGCCCCGCGATTAACGAGCAGTACTTC. Its protein product is CASSSGPAINEQYF. The full variable domain, its missing parts supplied by reference TRBV5-1 and TRBJ2-7, is KAGVTQTPRYLIKTRGQQVTLSCSPISGHRSVSWYQQTPGQGLQFLFEYFSETQRNKGNFPGRFSGRQFSNSRSEMNVSTLELGDSALYLCASSSGPAINEQYFGPGTRLTVT.

This chain uses TRBV5-5 with TRBJ1-1, with D possibly TRBD1 on 5 matching bases. V was shortened by 5 bases and J by 1 base, with 12 bases between the two germline ends. Per the germline V gene, CDR1 is SGHKS and CDR2 is YYEKEE (reference sequence). This CDR3 is 14 amino acids long. DNA of the CDR3: TGTGCCAGCAGGGCGGGACTCTGGAACACTGAAGCTTTCTTT. Its translation: CASRAGLWNTEAFF.

This chain connects TRBV30 to TRBJ2-7; maybe TRBD2 (5 bases). The CDR3 length is 14 residues. V lost 2 bases and J 2 bases, leaving 13 bases between the germline ends. The germline CDR1 and CDR2 sequences are GTSNPN and SVGIG (reference sequence). The DNA for the CDR3 is TGTGCCTGGAGTATTGACGGGGAGACCTACGAGCAGTACTTC. It codes for CAWSIDGETYEQYF.

The V and J genes are TRBV5-1 and TRBJ1-2; D ambiguous. V lost 6 bases and J 3 bases, leaving 15 bases between the germline ends. The CDR3 length is 14 residues. Germline V gene sequence: CDR1 SGHRS, CDR2 YFSETQ. The chain's CDR3 is CASNPSGEYYGYTF. CDR3 DNA: TGCGCCAGCAACCCGTCCGGGGAGTACTATGGCTACACCTTC.

This chain links TRBV30 with TRBJ1-6; D remains ambiguous. CDR1 GTSNPN and CDR2 SVGIG come from the germline V gene (reference sequence). Trimming removed 3 bases at V and 9 bases at J, with 15 bases between. CDR3 length equals 14 residues. The CDR3 spells CAWRNYQPLSPLHF. The CDR3 DNA sequence: TGTGCCTGGAGAAATTACCAGCCCCTTTCACCCCTCCACTTT.

About this clone itself: This CDR3 is also generated by other DNA sequences in the sample. The V call is TRBV5-1, the J call TRBJ1-5; unclear D gene. V was shortened by 0 bases and J by 4 bases, with 5 bases between the two germline ends. Germline loops: CDR1 SGHRS, CDR2 YFSETQ. The CDR3 runs 13 residues. The CDR3 nucleotides read TGCGCCAGCAGCTTGGACAGTAATCAGCCCCAGCATTTT. It translates to CASSLDSNQPQHF.

The chain recombines TRBV6-6 with TRBJ2-7, with a tentative D call TRBD1 (6 bases). The CDR3 has 13 residues. Trimming stripped 4 bases from V and 2 bases from J, with 9 bases between. Germline V gives CDR1 MNHNY, CDR2 SVGAGI (reference sequence). The CDR3 nucleotides read TGTGCCAGCAGTTTGGACAGAACCTACGAGCAGTACTTC. It yields the protein CASSLDRTYEQYF.

The V gene is TRBV5-1, the J gene TRBJ2-1; no reliable D call. The V end lost 0 bases, the J end lost 4 bases, and 5 bases lay between the germline ends. From germline, CDR1 is SGHRS and CDR2 YFSETQ. The CDR3 is 13 amino acids. CDR3 DNA sequence: TGCGCCAGCAGCTTGGGCTGGTACAATGAGCAGTTCTTC. It yields the protein CASSLGWYNEQFF.

The V call is TRBV9, the J call TRBJ2-3; 9 nucleotides match TRBD2. The CDR3 has 16 amino acids. Per germline, CDR1 SGDLS and CDR2 YYNGEE. The V segment lost 3 bases and the J segment 3 bases; nucleotides outside the gene matches: 8. CDR3 in amino acids: CASSERLAGTTDTQYF. The CDR3 DNA is TGTGCCAGCAGCGAACGCCTAGCGGGGACAACAGATACGCAGTATTTT.

V is TRBV7-9 and J is TRBJ2-4; a possible D gene is TRBD2 (5 bases). This CDR3 spans 13 amino acids. The germline CDR1 and CDR2 sequences are SEHNR and FQNEAQ (reference sequence). The ends were cut back, 3 bases at V and 8 bases at J, with 11 bases in the middle. CDR3 DNA sequence: TGTGCCAGCAGCTTGATATCGGAGGACATTCAGTACTTC. Protein product: CASSLISEDIQYF.

This clone occurred a few times. This chain connects TRBV5-1 to TRBJ1-5; D is unclear. The CDR3 covers 15 residues. From germline, CDR1 is SGHRS and CDR2 YFSETQ. V was shortened by 2 bases and J by 0 bases, with 9 bases between the two germline ends. The CDR3 DNA reads as TGCGCCAGCAGCTTTGAGGGCGCTAGCAATCAGCCCCAGCATTTT. This translates into CASSFEGASNQPQHF.

The chain uses TRBV27 and TRBJ2-4; the match to TRBD1 covers 11 bases. The CDR3 totals 14 residues. Germline CDR1 MNHEY, CDR2 SMNVEV (reference sequence). Germline trimming cut 5 bases from V and 8 bases from J; bases unmatched to any gene: 5. CDR3 in amino acids: CASSLGTGGYIQYF. CDR3 coding DNA: TGTGCCAGCAGTCTTGGGACAGGGGGATACATTCAGTACTTC.

V gene TRBV30 combines with J gene TRBJ2-3; D is ambiguous. V was shortened by 1 base and J by 5 bases, with 10 bases between the two germline ends. CDR1 is GTSNPN and CDR2 is SVGIG in the germline V gene (reference sequence). This CDR3 region has 13 residues. CDR3 nucleotide sequence: TGTGCCTGGAGTGCCAGTGGAAGAGATACGCAGTATTTT. Its protein is CAWSASGRDTQYF.

The chain uses TRBV6-1 and TRBJ2-3; D possibly corresponds to TRBD2 (5 bases). Per germline, CDR1 MNHNS and CDR2 SASEGT. The CDR3 sequence is 15 residues long. Trimming shortened V by 4 bases and J by 6 bases, and 17 bases separated the two germline ends. Here the CDR3 reads CASSVWTPAGDTQYF. CDR3 bases: TGTGCCAGCAGTGTTTGGACTCCGGCGGGTGATACGCAGTATTTT.